This TCR beta chain was captured in a study of T-cell memory formation after mild COVID-19. MiXCR, run by TCRdb on the 5' RACE reads, gives a single entry per CDR3 protein. The table includes approximately 390,000 distinct CDR3 sequences, approximately 15% detected once. The CDR3 covers 17 residues. The V gene lost 0 bases and the J gene lost 7 bases, with 24 bases spanning the gap. CDR1 and CDR2 (germline): DFQATT, SNEGSKA (reference sequence). Sequencing was carried out using PBMCs or a T cell subset sorted from them (not recorded which). This chain connects TRBV20-1 to TRBJ2-5; maybe TRBD2 (6 bases). The TCR sequence derives from a man between 18 and 35 years old who had mild COVID-19 (a few samples of this study predate the infection). Cell type and time point are not known. The CDR3 here is CSARDPAGIGRAGTQYF. CDR3 DNA sequence: TGCAGTGCTAGAGATCCCGCCGGTATTGGGAGAGCGGGGACCCAGTACTTC.